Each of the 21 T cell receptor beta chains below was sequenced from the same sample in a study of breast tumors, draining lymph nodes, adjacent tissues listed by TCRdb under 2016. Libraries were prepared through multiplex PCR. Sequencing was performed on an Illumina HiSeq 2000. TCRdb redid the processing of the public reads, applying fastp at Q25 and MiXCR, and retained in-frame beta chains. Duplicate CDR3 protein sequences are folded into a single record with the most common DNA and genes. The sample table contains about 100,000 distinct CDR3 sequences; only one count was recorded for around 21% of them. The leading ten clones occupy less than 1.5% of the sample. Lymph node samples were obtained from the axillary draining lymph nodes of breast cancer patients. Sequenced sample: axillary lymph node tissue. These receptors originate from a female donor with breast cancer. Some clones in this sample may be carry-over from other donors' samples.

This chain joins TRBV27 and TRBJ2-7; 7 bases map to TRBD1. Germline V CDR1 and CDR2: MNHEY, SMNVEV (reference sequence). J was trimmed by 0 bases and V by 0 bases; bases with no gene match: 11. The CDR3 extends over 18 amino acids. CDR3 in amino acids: CASSLSPPTGMGSYEQYF. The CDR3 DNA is TGTGCCAGCAGTTTATCACCTCCGACAGGGATGGGCTCCTACGAGCAGTACTTC.

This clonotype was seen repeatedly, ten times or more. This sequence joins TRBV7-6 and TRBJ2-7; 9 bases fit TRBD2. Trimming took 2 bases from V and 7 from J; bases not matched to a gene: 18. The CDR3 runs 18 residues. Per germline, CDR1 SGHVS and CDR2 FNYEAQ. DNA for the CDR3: TGTGCCAGCAGCTTAAGGCCCTCGGGACTAGCTTCTCTTGGGGAGCAGTACTTC. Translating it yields CASSLRPSGLASLGEQYF.

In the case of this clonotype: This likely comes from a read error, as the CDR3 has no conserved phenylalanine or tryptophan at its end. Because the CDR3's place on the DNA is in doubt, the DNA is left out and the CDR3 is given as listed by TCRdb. The CDR3: CASSESKTGRDRGSSCDEQCS. V is TRBV2 and J is TRBJ2-7; the tabulated D call, TRBD1, remains unverified against the DNA. CDR1 and CDR2 (germline): SNHLY, FYNNEI. The CDR3 region is 21 residues in length, termini included.

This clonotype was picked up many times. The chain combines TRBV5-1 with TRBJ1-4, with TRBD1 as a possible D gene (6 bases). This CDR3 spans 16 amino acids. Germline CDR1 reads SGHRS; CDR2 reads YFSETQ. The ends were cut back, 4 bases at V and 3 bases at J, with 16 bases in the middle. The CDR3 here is CASSRHRQEANEKLFF. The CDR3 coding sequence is TGCGCCAGCAGCCGACACCGACAGGAAGCTAATGAAAAACTGTTTTTT.

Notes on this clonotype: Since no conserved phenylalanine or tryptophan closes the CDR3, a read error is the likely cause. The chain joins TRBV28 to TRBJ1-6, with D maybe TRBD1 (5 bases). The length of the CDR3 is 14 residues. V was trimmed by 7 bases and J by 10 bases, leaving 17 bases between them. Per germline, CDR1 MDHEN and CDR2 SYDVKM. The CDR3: CASTVDRGGSPLHL. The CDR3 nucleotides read TGTGCCAGCACCGTAGACCGGGGGGGGTCACCCCTCCACCTT.

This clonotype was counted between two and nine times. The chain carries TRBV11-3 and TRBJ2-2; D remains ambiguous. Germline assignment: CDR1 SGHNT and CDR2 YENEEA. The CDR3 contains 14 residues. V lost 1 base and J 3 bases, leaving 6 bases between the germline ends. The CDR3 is CASSLARDTGELFF. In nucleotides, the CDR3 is TGTGCCAGCAGCTTAGCACGGGACACCGGGGAGCTGTTTTTT.

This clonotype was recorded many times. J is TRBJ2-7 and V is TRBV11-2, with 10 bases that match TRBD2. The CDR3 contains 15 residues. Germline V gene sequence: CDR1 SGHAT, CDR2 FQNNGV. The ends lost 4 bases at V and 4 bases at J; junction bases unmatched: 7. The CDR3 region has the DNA TGTGCCAGCAGCTCACTAGCGGGGAACTCATACGAGCAGTACTTC. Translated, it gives CASSSLAGNSYEQYF.

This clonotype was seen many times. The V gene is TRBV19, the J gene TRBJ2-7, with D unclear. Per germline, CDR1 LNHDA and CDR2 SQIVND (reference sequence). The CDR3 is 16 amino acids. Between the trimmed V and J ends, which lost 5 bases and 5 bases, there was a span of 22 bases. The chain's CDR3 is CASSVGTRVSGDEQYF. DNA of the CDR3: TGTGCCAGTAGTGTGGGTACTCGGGTCTCTGGGGACGAGCAGTACTTC.

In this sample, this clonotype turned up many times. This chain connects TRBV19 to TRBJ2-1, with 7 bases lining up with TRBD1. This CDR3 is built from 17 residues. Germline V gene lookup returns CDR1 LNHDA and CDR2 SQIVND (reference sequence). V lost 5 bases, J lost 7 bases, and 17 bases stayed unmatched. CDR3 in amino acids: CASSYPLSWTGLNEQFF. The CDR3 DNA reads TGTGCCAGTAGTTACCCCTTGTCCTGGACAGGCCTTAATGAGCAGTTCTTC. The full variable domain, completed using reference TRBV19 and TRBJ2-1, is DGGITQSPKYLFRKEGQNVTLSCEQNLNHDAMYWYRQDPGQGLRLIYYSQIVNDFQKGDIAEGYSVSREKKESFPLTVTSAQKNPTAFYLCASSYPLSWTGLNEQFFGPGTRLTVL.

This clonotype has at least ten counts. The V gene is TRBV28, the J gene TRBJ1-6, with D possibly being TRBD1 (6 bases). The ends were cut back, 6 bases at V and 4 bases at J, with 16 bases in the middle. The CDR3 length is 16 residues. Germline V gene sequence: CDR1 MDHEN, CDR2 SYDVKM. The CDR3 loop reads CASSLPTGTYNSPLHF. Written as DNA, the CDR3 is TGTGCCAGCAGCTTACCTACAGGGACTTATAATTCACCCCTCCACTTT.

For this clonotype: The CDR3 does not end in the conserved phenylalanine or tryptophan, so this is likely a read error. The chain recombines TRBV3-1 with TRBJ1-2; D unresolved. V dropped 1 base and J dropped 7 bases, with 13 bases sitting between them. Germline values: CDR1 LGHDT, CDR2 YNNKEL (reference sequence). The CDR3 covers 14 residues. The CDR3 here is CASSQGGFYAGYTS. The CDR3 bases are TGTGCCAGCAGCCAAGGAGGGTTCTACGCTGGCTACACCTCC.

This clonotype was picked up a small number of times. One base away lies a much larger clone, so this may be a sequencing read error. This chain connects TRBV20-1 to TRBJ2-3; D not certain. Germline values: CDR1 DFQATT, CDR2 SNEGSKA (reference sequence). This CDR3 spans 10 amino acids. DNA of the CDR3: TGCAGTGCTTTTTTAGATACGCGGTATTTT. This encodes CSAFLDTRYF.

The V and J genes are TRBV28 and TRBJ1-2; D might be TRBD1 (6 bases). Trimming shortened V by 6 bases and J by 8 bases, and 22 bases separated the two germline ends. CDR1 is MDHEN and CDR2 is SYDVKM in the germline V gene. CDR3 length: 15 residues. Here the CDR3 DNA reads TGTGCCAGCAGCCATCCAAGTGAGAGGGGGTCAGGCTACACCTTC. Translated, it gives CASSHPSERGSGYTF.

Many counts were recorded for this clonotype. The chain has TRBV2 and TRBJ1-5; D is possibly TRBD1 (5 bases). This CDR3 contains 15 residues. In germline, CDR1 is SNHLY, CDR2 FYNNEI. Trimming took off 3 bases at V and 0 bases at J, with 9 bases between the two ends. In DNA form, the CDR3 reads TGTGCCAGCAGTGATTGGGGGGGTAGCAATCAGCCCCAGCATTTT. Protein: CASSDWGGSNQPQHF.

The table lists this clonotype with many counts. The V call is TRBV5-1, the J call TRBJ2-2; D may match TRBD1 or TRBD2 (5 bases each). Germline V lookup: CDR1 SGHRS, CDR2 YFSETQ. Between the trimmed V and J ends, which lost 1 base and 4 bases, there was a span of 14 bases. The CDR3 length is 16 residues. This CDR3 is CASSLSRGVGTGELFF. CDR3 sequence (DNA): TGCGCCAGCAGCTTGAGTAGAGGGGTTGGCACCGGGGAGCTGTTTTTT. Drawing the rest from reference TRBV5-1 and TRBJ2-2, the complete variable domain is KAGVTQTPRYLIKTRGQQVTLSCSPISGHRSVSWYQQTPGQGLQFLFEYFSETQRNKGNFPGRFSGRQFSNSRSEMNVSTLELGDSALYLCASSLSRGVGTGELFFGEGSRLTVL.

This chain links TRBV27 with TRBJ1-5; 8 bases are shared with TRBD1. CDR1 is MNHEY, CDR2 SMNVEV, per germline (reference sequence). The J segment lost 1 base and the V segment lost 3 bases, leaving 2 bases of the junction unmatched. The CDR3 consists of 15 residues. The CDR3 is CASSFTGGSNQPQHF. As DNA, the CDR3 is TGTGCCAGCAGTTTTACAGGGGGAAGCAATCAGCCCCAGCATTTT.

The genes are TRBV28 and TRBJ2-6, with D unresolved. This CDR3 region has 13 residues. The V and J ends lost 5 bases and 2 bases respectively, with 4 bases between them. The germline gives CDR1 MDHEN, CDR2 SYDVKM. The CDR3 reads CASSGPGANVLTF. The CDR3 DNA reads TGTGCCAGCAGTGGGCCTGGGGCCAACGTCCTGACTTTC.

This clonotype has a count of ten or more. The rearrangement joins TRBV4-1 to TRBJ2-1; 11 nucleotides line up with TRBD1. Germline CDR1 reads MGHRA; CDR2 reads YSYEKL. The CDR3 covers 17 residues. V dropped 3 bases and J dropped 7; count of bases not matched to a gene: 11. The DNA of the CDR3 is TGCGCCAGCAGCCATGTTGCCGGACAGGGGGCTTGGAATGAGCAGTTCTTC. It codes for CASSHVAGQGAWNEQFF.

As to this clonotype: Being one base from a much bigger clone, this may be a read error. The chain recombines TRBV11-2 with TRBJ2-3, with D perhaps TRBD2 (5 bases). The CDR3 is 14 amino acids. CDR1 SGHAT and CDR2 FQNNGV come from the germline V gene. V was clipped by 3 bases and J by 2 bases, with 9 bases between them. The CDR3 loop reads CASSFQAATDTQYF. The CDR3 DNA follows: TGTGCCAGCAGCTTCCAAGCGGCCACAGATACGCAGTATTTT.

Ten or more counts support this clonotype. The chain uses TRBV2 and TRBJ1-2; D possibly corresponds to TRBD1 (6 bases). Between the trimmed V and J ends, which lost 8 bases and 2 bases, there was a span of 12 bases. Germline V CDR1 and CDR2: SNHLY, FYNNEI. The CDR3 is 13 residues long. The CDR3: CASLGQSNYGYTF. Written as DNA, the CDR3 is TGTGCCAGCTTAGGACAGAGCAACTATGGCTACACCTTC.

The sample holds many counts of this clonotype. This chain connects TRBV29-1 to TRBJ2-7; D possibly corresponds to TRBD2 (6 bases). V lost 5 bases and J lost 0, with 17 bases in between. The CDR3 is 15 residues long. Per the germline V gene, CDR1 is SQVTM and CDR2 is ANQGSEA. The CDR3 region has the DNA TGCAGCGTTTCTGCGGGGCGTAGGAGCTCCTACGAGCAGTACTTC. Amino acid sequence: CSVSAGRRSSYEQYF.